This TCR beta chain is drawn from a study of STAT5B mutations in CD4+ large granular lymphocyte leukemia. Study-level findings and limits: TRBV06-family usage was enriched in top patient clones (8/27) versus controls (2/35). CD4-sorted patient repertoires seemed more clonal than healthy CD4+ repertoires. Without HLA matching, higher CD4+ than CD8+ T-LGLL clonality could reflect small sample size.

Germline values: CDR1 PRHDT, CDR2 FYEKMQ (reference sequence). J gave up 6 bases and V 4 bases, and 7 bases lay outside the gene matches. The CDR3 is 15 residues long. Authors' processing steps: Productive clonotypes were detectable down to 2.59 x 10-5 frequency. Data came from immunoSEQ multiplex PCR; TCRdb stores just in-frame clones and leaves some out. V and J calls plus clone size are reproduced from that table; the DNA served to infer D and trimming. The sample consists of about 30,000 clones, around four fifths of them appearing once. On this clone itself: Its antigen is currently unknown.

The gene calls are TRBV13 and TRBJ1-1; TRBD1 agrees at 11 bases. The sample consisted of CD4+ T cells from blood buffy coats. The clonotype originates from a human donor in good health. The CDR3 is CASSSRTGGRAEAFF. The CDR3 DNA is TGTGCCAGCAGCTCTAGGACAGGGGGCAGAGCTGAAGCTTTCTTT. The full variable domain, with the rest looked up from reference TRBV13 and TRBJ1-1, is AAGVIQSPRHLIKEKRETATLKCYPIPRHDTVYWYQQGPGQDPQFLISFYEKMQSDKGSIPDRFSAQQFSDYHSELNMSSLELGDSALYFCASSSRTGGRAEAFFGQGTRLTVV.